The source of this TCR beta chain is a study of blood T cells in healthy people across ages. This CDR3 has 15 residues. Per the germline V gene, CDR1 is SNHLY and CDR2 is FYNNEI. V lost 4 bases, J lost 0 bases, and 4 bases stayed unmatched. Sample-barcoded 5' priming and a J-beta primer mix drove a second PCR of about 7 to 12 cycles. MiXCR, applied by TCRdb to the 5' RACE reads, yields one record per CDR3 protein. The sample yields roughly 700,000 distinct CDR3 sequences, more than 40% seen once. The sequenced material came from blood. This sequence joins TRBV2 and TRBJ2-3; 7 bases line up with TRBD2. This receptor was identified in a woman aged 55-75 years in good health. CDR3 DNA sequence: TGTGCCAGCAGTGCTAGCGGTAAAAGCACAGATACGCAGTATTTT. Translating gives CASSASGKSTDTQYF.